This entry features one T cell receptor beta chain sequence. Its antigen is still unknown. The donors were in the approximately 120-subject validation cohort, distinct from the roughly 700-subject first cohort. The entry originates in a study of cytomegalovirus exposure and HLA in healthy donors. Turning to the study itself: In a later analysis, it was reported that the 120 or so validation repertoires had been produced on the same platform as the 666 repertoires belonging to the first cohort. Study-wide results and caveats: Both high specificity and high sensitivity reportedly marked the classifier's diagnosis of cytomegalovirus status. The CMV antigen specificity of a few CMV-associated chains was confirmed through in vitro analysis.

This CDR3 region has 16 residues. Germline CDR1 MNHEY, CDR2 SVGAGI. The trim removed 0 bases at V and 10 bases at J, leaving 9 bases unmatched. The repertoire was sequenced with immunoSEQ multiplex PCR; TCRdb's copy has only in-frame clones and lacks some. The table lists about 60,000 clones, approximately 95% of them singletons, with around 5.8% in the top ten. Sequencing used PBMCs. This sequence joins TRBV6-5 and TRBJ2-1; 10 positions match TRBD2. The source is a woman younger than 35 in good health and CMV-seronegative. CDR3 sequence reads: CASSYSGGSGRQEQFF. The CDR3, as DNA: TGTGCCAGCAGTTACTCGGGTGGTAGCGGGAGGCAAGAGCAGTTCTTC.